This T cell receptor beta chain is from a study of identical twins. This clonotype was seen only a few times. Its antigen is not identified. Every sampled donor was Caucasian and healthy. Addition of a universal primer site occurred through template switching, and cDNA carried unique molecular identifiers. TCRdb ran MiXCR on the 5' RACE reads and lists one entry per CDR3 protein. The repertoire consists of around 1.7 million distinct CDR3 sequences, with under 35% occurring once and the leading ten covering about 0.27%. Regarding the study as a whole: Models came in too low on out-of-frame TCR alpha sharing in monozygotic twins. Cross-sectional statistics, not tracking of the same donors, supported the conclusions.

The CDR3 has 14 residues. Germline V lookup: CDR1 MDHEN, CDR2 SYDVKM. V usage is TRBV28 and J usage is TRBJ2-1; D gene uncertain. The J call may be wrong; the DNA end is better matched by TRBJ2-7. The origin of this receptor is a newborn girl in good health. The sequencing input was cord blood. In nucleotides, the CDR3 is TGTGCCAGCATGGGTACCGGCTCCTACAATGAGCAGTACTTC. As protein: CASMGTGSYNEQYF.